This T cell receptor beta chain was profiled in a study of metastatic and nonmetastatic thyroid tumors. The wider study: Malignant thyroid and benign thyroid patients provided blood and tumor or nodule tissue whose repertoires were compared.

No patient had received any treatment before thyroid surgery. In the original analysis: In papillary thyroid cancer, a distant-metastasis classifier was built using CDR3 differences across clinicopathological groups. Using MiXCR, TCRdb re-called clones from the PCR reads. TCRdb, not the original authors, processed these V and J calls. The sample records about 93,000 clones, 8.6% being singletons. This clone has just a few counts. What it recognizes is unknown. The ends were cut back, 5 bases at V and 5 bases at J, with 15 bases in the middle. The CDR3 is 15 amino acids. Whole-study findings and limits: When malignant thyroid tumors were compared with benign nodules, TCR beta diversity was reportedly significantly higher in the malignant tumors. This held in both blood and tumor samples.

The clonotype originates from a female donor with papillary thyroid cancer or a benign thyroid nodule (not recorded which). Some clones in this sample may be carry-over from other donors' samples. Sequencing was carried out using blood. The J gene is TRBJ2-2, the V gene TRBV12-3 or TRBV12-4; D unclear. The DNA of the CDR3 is TGTGCCAGCAGTGGCACCGGACCAATAACCGGGGAGCTGTTTTTT. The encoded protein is CASSGTGPITGELFF.